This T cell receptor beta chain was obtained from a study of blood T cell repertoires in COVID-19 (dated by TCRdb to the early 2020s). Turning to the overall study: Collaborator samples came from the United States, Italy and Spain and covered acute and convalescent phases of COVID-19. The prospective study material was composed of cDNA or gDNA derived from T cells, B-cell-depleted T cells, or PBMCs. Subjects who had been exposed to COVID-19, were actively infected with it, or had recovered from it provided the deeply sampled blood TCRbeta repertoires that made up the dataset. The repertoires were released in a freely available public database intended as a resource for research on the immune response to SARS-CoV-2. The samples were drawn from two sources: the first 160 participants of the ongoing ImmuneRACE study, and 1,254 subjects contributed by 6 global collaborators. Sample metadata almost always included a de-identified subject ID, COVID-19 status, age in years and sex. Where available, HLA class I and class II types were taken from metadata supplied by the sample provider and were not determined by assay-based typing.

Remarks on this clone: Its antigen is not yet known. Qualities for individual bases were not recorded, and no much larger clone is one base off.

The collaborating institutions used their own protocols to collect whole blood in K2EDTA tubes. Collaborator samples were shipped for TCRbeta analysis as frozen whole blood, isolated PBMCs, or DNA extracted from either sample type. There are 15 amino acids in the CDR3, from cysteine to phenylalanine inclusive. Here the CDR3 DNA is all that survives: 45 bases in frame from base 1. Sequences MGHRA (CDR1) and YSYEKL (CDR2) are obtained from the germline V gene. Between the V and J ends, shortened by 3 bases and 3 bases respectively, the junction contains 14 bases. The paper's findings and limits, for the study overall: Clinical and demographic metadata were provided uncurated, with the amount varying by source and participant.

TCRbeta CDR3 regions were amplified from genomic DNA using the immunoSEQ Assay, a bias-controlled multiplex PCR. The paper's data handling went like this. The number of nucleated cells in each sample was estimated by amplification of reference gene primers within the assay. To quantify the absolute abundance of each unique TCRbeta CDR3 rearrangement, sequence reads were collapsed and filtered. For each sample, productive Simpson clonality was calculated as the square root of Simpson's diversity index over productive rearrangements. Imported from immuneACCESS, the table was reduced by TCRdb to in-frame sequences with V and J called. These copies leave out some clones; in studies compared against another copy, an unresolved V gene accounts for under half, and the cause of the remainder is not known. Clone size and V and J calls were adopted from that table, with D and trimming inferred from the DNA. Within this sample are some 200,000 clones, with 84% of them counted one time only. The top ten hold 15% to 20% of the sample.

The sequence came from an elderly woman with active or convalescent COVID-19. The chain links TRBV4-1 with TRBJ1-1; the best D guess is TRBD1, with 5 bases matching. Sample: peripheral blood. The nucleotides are TGCGCCAGCAGCCAGGGTTCCAGGGTGTACACTGAAGCTTTCTTT. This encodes CASSQGSRVYTEAFF.